The 4 T cell receptor beta chains reported below all come from one sample, sequenced in a study of response to subunit inactivated influenza vaccine. Via MiXCR, TCRdb re-called the RT-PCR reads, giving one row per CDR3 protein. The sample lists hundreds of thousands of distinct CDR3 sequences; approximately 14% were seen once. The material was PBMCs from blood, obtained approximately 12 days after vaccination. The receptors derive from a man aged 50-59 years who received an inactivated influenza vaccine.

This clonotype was seen at least ten times. The chain uses TRBV25-1 and TRBJ2-3, with D hard to call. Trimming removed 5 bases from V and 3 bases from J, with 6 bases in between. The CDR3 runs to 12 residues. The germline gives CDR1 MGHDK, CDR2 SYGVNS. The DNA of the CDR3 is TGTGCCAGCAGTCTACTTACAGATACGCAGTATTTT. Translation gives CASSLLTDTQYF. The full variable domain, completed using reference TRBV25-1 and TRBJ2-3, is EADIYQTPRYLVIGTGKKITLECSQTMGHDKMYWYQQDPGMELHLIHYSYGVNSTEKGDLSSESTVSRIRTEHFPLTLESARPSHTSQYLCASSLLTDTQYFGPGTRLTVL.

This clonotype appeared a few times. This may be a read error, as it is one base from a much larger clone. The rearrangement uses TRBV3-1 and TRBJ2-7; TRBD2 agrees at 9 bases. The length of the CDR3 is 15 residues. The V gene's germline CDR1 is LGHDT and CDR2 YNNKEL (reference sequence). V lost 0 bases to trimming and J lost 2 bases; unmatched junction nucleotides: 2. The CDR3 protein is CASSQDAGGAYEQYF. In DNA form, the CDR3 reads TGTGCCAGCAGCCAAGATGCGGGAGGGGCCTACGAGCAGTACTTC.

This clonotype was detected only a few times. The rearrangement uses TRBV4-3 and TRBJ2-1; 8 bases fit TRBD1. From germline, CDR1 is LGHNA and CDR2 YSLEER. J lost 4 bases, V lost 0 bases, and 8 bases had no gene match. This CDR3 comprises 17 residues. The DNA for the CDR3 is TGCGCCAGCAGCCAAGAAGTCCCCACAGGGGGGTACAATGAGCAGTTCTTC. Translated, it gives CASSQEVPTGGYNEQFF.

This clonotype was seen only a few times. The chain has TRBV6-5 and TRBJ2-3; no definite D call. The CDR3 covers 16 residues. Germline V CDR1 and CDR2: MNHEY, SVGAGI. The V end was cut by 1 base, the J end by 0 bases, with 11 bases between. The CDR3 reads CASSYLRQDSTDTQYF. The CDR3 region has the DNA TGTGCCAGCAGTTACTTGAGGCAGGATAGCACAGATACGCAGTATTTT.